This T cell receptor (beta chain) was captured by sequencing in a study of ipilimumab plus nivolumab after autologous stem cell transplantation. Turning to the study itself: Patients received a median of roughly five ipilimumab and roughly eight nivolumab doses.

The protocol was immunoSEQ multiplex PCR, while the TCRdb copy is restricted to in-frame clones and leaves out a portion. Among around 17,000 clones listed, about 72% were seen once. Trimming removed 0 bases at V and 9 bases at J, with 10 bases between. Germline CDR1 and CDR2: SGDLS and YYNGEE. The length of the CDR3 is 13 residues. The sequencing here drew on PBMCs, taken in a trial of ipilimumab plus nivolumab as post-transplant consolidation. The receptor's source is a male donor with diffuse large B-cell lymphoma. J is TRBJ2-1 and V is TRBV9; D possibly matches TRBD1 or TRBD2 (5 bases each). The CDR3 here is CASSVGDGTEQFF. CDR3 coding DNA: TGTGCCAGCAGCGTAGGGGACGGGACTGAGCAGTTCTTC.